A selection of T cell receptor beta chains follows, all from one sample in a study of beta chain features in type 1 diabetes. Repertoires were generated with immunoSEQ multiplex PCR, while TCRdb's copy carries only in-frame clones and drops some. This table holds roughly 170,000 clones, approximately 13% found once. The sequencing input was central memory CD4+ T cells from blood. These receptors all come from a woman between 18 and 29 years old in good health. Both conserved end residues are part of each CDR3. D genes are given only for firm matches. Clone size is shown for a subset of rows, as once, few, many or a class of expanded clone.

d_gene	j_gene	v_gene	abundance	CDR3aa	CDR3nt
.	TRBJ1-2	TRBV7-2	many	CASSLVGTGQAGYTF	TGTGCCAGCAGCTTAGTGGGAACTGGACAAGCTGGCTACACCTTC
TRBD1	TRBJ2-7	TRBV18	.	CASSTGGLTGEQYF	TGTGCCAGCTCTACAGGGGGCTTAACGGGCGAGCAGTACTTC
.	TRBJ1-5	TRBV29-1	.	CSVAGGNQPQHF	TGCAGCGTTGCAGGTGGCAATCAGCCCCAGCATTTT
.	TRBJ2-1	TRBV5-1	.	CASSSGHEIVNEQFF	TGCGCCAGCAGCTCGGGACACGAGATAGTCAATGAGCAGTTCTTC
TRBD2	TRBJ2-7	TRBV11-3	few	CASSLGLVAGDSEQYF	TGTGCCAGCAGCTTAGGCCTCGTAGCGGGAGATAGTGAGCAGTACTTC
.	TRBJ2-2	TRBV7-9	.	CASSSQLPYTGELFF	TGTGCCAGCAGCTCCCAACTTCCCTACACCGGGGAGCTGTTTTTT
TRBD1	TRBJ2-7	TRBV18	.	CASSPNAGGRSVEQYF	TGTGCCAGCTCACCAAACGCAGGGGGCAGATCTGTCGAGCAGTACTTC
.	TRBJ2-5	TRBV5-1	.	CASSFGPGETQYF	TGCGCCAGCAGCTTTGGTCCGGGGGAGACCCAGTACTTC
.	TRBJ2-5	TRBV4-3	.	CASSQDPRETQYF	TGCGCCAGCAGCCAAGACCCTAGGGAGACCCAGTACTTC
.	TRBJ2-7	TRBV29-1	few	CSASRGSTYEQYF	TGCAGCGCCTCTAGGGGTTCCACCTACGAGCAGTACTTC
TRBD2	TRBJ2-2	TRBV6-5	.	CASRMTSGTIGELFF	TGTGCCAGCAGGATGACTAGCGGGACGATCGGGGAGCTGTTTTTT
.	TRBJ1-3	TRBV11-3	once	CASSARGGISGNTIYF	TGTGCCAGCAGCGCGAGGGGAGGGATCTCTGGAAACACCATATATTTT
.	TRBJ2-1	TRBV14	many	CASSQEGAIPLKFF	TGTGCCAGCAGCCAAGAGGGGGCTATTCCACTAAAGTTCTTC
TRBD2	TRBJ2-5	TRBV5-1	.	CASRGTSGQETQYF	TGCGCCAGCAGGGGGACTAGCGGTCAAGAGACCCAGTACTTC
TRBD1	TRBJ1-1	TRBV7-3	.	CASSMTGVNTEAFF	TGTGCCAGCAGCATGACAGGGGTGAACACTGAAGCTTTCTTT
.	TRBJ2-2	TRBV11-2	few	CASSADDTGELFF	TGTGCCAGCAGCGCGGATGACACCGGGGAGCTGTTTTTT
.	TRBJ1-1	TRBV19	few	CASSVQTPGTEAFF	TGTGCCAGTAGTGTCCAGACCCCGGGCACTGAAGCTTTCTTT
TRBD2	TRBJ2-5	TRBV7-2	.	CASRGLAGYQETQYF	TGTGCCAGCAGGGGACTAGCGGGGTACCAAGAGACCCAGTACTTC
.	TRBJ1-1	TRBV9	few	CASSPIQGRDEAFF	TGTGCCAGCAGCCCCATTCAGGGGCGAGATGAAGCTTTCTTT
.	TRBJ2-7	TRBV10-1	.	CASSEQQPPGEQYF	TGCGCCAGCAGTGAGCAACAGCCCCCTGGCGAGCAGTACTTC
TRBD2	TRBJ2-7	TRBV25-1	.	CASSESGGASIYEQYF	TGTGCCAGCAGTGAATCGGGAGGGGCCTCTATCTACGAGCAGTACTTC
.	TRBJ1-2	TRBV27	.	CASSLAGRGYTF	TGTGCCAGCAGTTTGGCGGGACGTGGCTACACCTTC
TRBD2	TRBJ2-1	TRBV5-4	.	CASSPRFSGRTSYNEQFF	TGTGCCAGCAGCCCTCGATTTAGCGGGAGGACCTCCTACAATGAGCAGTTCTTC
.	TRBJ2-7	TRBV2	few	CASSLSSYEQYF	TGTGCCAGCAGTTTGAGCTCCTACGAGCAGTACTTC
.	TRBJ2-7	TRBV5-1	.	CASSLESSRYEQYF	TGCGCCAGCAGCTTGGAGTCTAGCCGGTACGAGCAGTACTTC
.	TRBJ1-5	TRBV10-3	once	CAIRGGTHQPQHF	TGTGCCATCAGGGGGGGGACGCATCAGCCCCAGCATTTT
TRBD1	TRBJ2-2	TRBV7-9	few	CASSLGTGNTGELFF	TGTGCCAGCAGCCTCGGGACAGGGAACACCGGGGAGCTGTTTTTT
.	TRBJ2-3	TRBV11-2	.	CASSKGTPPTDTQYF	TGTGCCAGCAGCAAAGGGACTCCTCCCACAGATACGCAGTATTTT
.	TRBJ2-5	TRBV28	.	CASSPTETETQYF	TGTGCCAGCAGCCCGACAGAGACAGAGACCCAGTACTTC
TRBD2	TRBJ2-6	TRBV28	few	CASSSQTSGSSGANVLTF	TGTGCCAGCAGCTCCCAGACTAGCGGGAGCTCTGGGGCCAACGTCCTGACTTTC